The present TCR beta chain was sequenced within a study of blood T cell repertoires in COVID-19. CDR1 is SGHRS and CDR2 is YFSETQ in the germline V gene. Trimming pared 1 base from V and 6 bases from J, leaving 14 bases between. The CDR3 sequence is 15 residues long. Assay: immunoSEQ multiplex PCR; the TCRdb copy retains only in-frame clones and omits some. The table shows 250,000 to 300,000 clones, with roughly 85% occurring only once. The sequenced material came from peripheral blood. J is TRBJ1-5 and V is TRBV5-1; D ambiguous. This sequence originates from a man in his fifties or sixties who had recovered from COVID-19. In DNA, the CDR3 is TGCGCCAGCAGCTTGATTGGAGCTCCCTCTCAGCCCCAGCATTTT. Translating it yields CASSLIGAPSQPQHF.